This is a list of T cell receptor beta chains from one sample in a study. TCRdb reprocessed the multiplex PCR reads with MiXCR, giving one entry per CDR3 protein. The repertoire holds over a thousand distinct CDR3 sequences, with less than 20% as singletons. The sequencing sample was made of naive CD4+ T cells sorted from blood. The receptors shown here come from a female donor with breast cancer. CDR3s include the opening cysteine and the closing phenylalanine or tryptophan. Each record gives: V gene, CDR3 protein.

>TRBV12-3/TRBV12-4
CASSLVGHAGYTF
>TRBV12-3/TRBV12-4
CASSLRGGGYTF
>TRBV12-3/TRBV12-4
CASSFRRTGRYTF
>TRBV12-3/TRBV12-4
CASSFRFPVRYTF
>TRBV12-3/TRBV12-4
CASSPKRLRDGYTF
>TRBV12-3/TRBV12-4
CASGDGVTNYGYTF
>TRBV12-3/TRBV12-4
CASSGQEARGYTF
>TRBV12-3/TRBV12-4
CASRQGQSAYTF
>TRBV12-3/TRBV12-4
CASRGRTGNHGYTF
>TRBV12-3/TRBV12-4
CASRPTNRGEGRYGYTF
>TRBV12-3/TRBV12-4
CASRTGQGMSGYTF
>TRBV12-3/TRBV12-4
CASGTGSYGYTF
>TRBV12-3/TRBV12-4
CASSPSRGTYGYTF
>TRBV12-3/TRBV12-4
CASSTHRDSEGYTF
>TRBV12-3/TRBV12-4
CASNVEWTNYGYTF
>TRBV12-3/TRBV12-4
CASRGQGGGYTF
>TRBV12-3/TRBV12-4
CASRSWTYGYTF
>TRBV12-3/TRBV12-4
CASSSPPTRTNGYTF
>TRBV12-3/TRBV12-4
CASTPSGTVNYGYTF
>TRBV12-3/TRBV12-4
CASSLAGTGGYGYTF
>TRBV12-3/TRBV12-4
CASSLDRAGGYTF
>TRBV12-3/TRBV12-4
CASSLGVTSGGYTF
>TRBV12-3/TRBV12-4
CASSLQSGYGYTF
>TRBV12-3/TRBV12-4
CASSQTGTYGYTF
>TRBV12-3/TRBV12-4
CASSRGQGIYSYGYTF
>TRBV12-3/TRBV12-4
CASSPSIPGHGYTF
>TRBV12-3/TRBV12-4
CASSLNDLDGYTF
>TRBV12-3/TRBV12-4
CASSGQGRIYGYTF
>TRBV12-3/TRBV12-4
CATTRHAGGYTF
>TRBV12-5
CASDNRQSYTF
>TRBV12-3/TRBV12-4
CASSFRRTGSNGYTF
>TRBV12-3/TRBV12-4
CASSLGQGTGYTF
>TRBV12-3/TRBV12-4
CASSPDVTYTGYTF
>TRBV12-3/TRBV12-4
CASSQANYGYTF
>TRBV12-3/TRBV12-4
CASSSHVSTKGYTF
>TRBV12-3/TRBV12-4
CASSLPRQGNGYTF
>TRBV12-3/TRBV12-4
CASSFPGTSGGYTF
>TRBV12-3/TRBV12-4
CASSEKYGYTF
>TRBV12-3/TRBV12-4
CASSPDPWTGRFGYTF
>TRBV12-3/TRBV12-4
CASSPLTGYYGYTF
>TRBV12-3/TRBV12-4
CASSCDYGYTF
>TRBV12-3/TRBV12-4
CASSPGQGGYGYTF
>TRBV12-3/TRBV12-4
CASTFRDSYGYTF
>TRBV12-3/TRBV12-4
CASSSPGTVYGYTF
>TRBV12-3/TRBV12-4
CASSQNRGKAGYTF
>TRBV12-3/TRBV12-4
CASSYAGTVVYGYTF